Listed below are T cell receptor beta chains from one sample, sequenced in a study of technical replicates of blood from a few donors. Assay used: immunoSEQ multiplex PCR; TCRdb lists only in-frame clones, some missing. This sample carries 70,000 to 85,000 clones, about 95% of them seen once, and the ten largest clones take about 0.22%. Sequenced: T cells isolated from PBMCs. The receptors come from a human donor in good health. CDR3s include the opening cysteine and the closing phenylalanine or tryptophan. D genes are given only for firm matches. Expanded clones are given a class, and other clones once, few, many or no size at all.

CDR3,DNA,J,D,V,size,length
CASSRKISSNQPQHF,TGTGCCAGCTCTAGAAAGATTTCTAGCAATCAGCCCCAGCATTTT,TRBJ1-5,NA,TRBV6-5,once,15
CASSSTPTGVNEQYF,TGTGCCAGCTCATCAACTCCGACAGGGGTAAACGAGCAGTACTTC,TRBJ2-7,TRBD1,TRBV18,NA,15
CASSLKDPSGGGEQFF,TGCGCCAGCAGCCTTAAAGACCCTAGCGGGGGGGGTGAGCAGTTCTTC,TRBJ2-1,TRBD2,TRBV4-1,NA,16
CASSELETGGIRTEAFF,TGTGCCAGCAGTGAATTAGAGACAGGGGGCATAAGGACTGAAGCTTTCTTT,TRBJ1-1,TRBD1,TRBV25-1,NA,17
CASSRRRDSGNTIYF,TGTGCCAGCAGCCGAAGACGGGACTCTGGAAACACCATATATTTT,TRBJ1-3,NA,TRBV5-6,NA,15
CASSEENLAKNIQYF,TGTGCCAGCAGTGAGGAGAATCTAGCCAAAAACATTCAGTACTTC,TRBJ2-4,NA,TRBV6-4,once,15
CATSRDKSPRQPQHF,TGTGCCACCAGCAGAGATAAAAGTCCCAGACAGCCCCAGCATTTT,TRBJ1-5,NA,TRBV15,NA,15
CASSLGYNEQFF,TGTGCCAGCAGCCTCGGGTACAATGAGCAGTTCTTC,TRBJ2-1,NA,TRBV11-3,NA,12
CASSGGQGVNQPQHF,TGTGCCAGCTCAGGAGGACAGGGGGTAAATCAGCCCCAGCATTTT,TRBJ1-5,TRBD1,TRBV18,NA,15
CASTPYSNQPQHF,TGTGCCAGTACCCCGTATAGCAATCAGCCCCAGCATTTT,TRBJ1-5,NA,TRBV19,few,13
CATSRGIASGNTIYF,TGTGCCACCAGCAGAGGCATAGCATCTGGAAACACCATATATTTT,TRBJ1-3,NA,TRBV15,once,15
CASSLAGGQGQGPQHF,TGTGCTAGCAGCTTAGCGGGGGGACAGGGGCAAGGGCCCCAGCATTTT,TRBJ1-5,TRBD1,TRBV7-7,NA,16
CASSRGGDVDEKLFF,TGTGCCAGCAGCCGTGGGGGGGACGTAGATGAAAAACTGTTTTTT,TRBJ1-4,NA,TRBV14,NA,15
CASSFRAGLAVGDEQFF,TGTGCCAGCAGCTTCCGGGCCGGACTAGCGGTAGGGGATGAGCAGTTCTTC,TRBJ2-1,TRBD2,TRBV7-3,NA,17
CASSSRYPPYEQYF,TGTGCCAGCAGTTCCCGGTACCCTCCCTACGAGCAGTACTTC,TRBJ2-7,NA,TRBV28,NA,14
CASSYSGLAGGNEQFF,TGTGCCAGCAGTTACTCGGGACTAGCGGGGGGGAATGAGCAGTTCTTC,TRBJ2-1,TRBD2,TRBV6-5,NA,16
CASPSGTSGAPVETQYF,TGTGCCAGCCCATCCGGGACTAGCGGGGCTCCGGTGGAGACCCAGTACTTC,TRBJ2-5,TRBD2,TRBV7-3,NA,17
CACQTGRGNSPLHF,TGTGCCTGCCAGACTGGCAGGGGGAATTCACCCCTCCACTTT,TRBJ1-6,TRBD1,TRBV30,NA,14
CASSIDPGRTEAFF,TGTGCCAGTAGTATAGATCCGGGTAGAACTGAAGCTTTCTTT,TRBJ1-1,NA,TRBV19,NA,14
CASSQDSGTYMPSYEQYF,TGCGCCAGCAGCCAAGATTCCGGGACTTATATGCCGTCCTACGAGCAGTACTTC,TRBJ2-7,NA,TRBV4-1,NA,18
CASSKRDYGYTF,TGTGCCAGTAGCAAGAGGGACTATGGCTACACCTTC,TRBJ1-2,NA,TRBV19,NA,12
CASSRTGGERGYTF,TGTGCCAGCAGTCGAACAGGGGGCGAAAGAGGCTACACCTTC,TRBJ1-2,TRBD1,TRBV7-9,NA,14
CASSLQGSGKNIQYF,TGTGCCAGCAGCCTACAGGGGTCGGGCAAAAACATTCAGTACTTC,TRBJ2-4,TRBD1,TRBV6-5,NA,15
CASSPSRGLGTDTQYF,TGTGCCAGCAGCCCAAGCAGGGGCCTAGGCACAGATACGCAGTATTTT,TRBJ2-3,NA,TRBV9,NA,16
CASSRGQDTPPYEQYF,TGTGCCAGCAGCCGGGGGCAGGACACTCCACCCTACGAGCAGTACTTC,TRBJ2-7,NA,TRBV4-2,NA,16
CASSEKRAVYEQYF,TGTGCCAGCAGCGAGAAGCGGGCAGTCTACGAGCAGTACTTC,TRBJ2-7,NA,TRBV7-9,NA,14
CASSYGVGQGTDTQYF,TGTGCCAGCAGTTACGGCGTGGGACAAGGCACAGATACGCAGTATTTT,TRBJ2-3,NA,TRBV6-5,NA,16
CASRLGQGTLF,TGTGCCAGCAGACTCGGACAGGGGACGCTCTTT,TRBJ1-1,TRBD1,TRBV28,few,11
CSARRTYTDTQYF,TGCAGCGCAAGGCGGACTTACACAGATACGCAGTATTTT,TRBJ2-3,NA,TRBV29-1,NA,13
CASSPSGQGGVETQYF,TGCGCCAGCAGCCCCTCGGGACAGGGTGGAGTAGAGACCCAGTACTTC,TRBJ2-5,TRBD1,TRBV5-1,NA,16
CASSVKLAGDPGELFF,TGCGCCAGCAGTGTCAAACTAGCGGGAGACCCCGGGGAGCTGTTTTTT,TRBJ2-2,TRBD2,TRBV10-1,NA,16
CASSLGTGGFLETQYF,TGTGCCAGCAGCTTGGGGACAGGGGGTTTCTTAGAGACCCAGTACTTC,TRBJ2-5,TRBD1,TRBV5-4,NA,16
CASSYSPGRDTDTQYF,TGTGCCAGCAGTTACTCTCCAGGGCGGGACACAGATACGCAGTATTTT,TRBJ2-3,NA,TRBV6-5,NA,16
CASTDGQARILTF,TGCGCCAGTACCGACGGACAGGCTCGGATCCTGACTTTC,TRBJ2-6,TRBD1,TRBV10-2,NA,13
CASSQGTGVYEQYF,TGTGCCAGCAGCCAGGGGACAGGGGTCTACGAGCAGTACTTC,TRBJ2-7,TRBD1,TRBV14,NA,14
CASSFREGFQPQHF,TGTGCCAGCAGCTTCAGGGAGGGATTTCAGCCCCAGCATTTT,TRBJ1-5,NA,TRBV5-8,NA,14
CASSLLDSTYEQYF,TGTGCCAGCAGTTTATTAGACAGTACCTACGAGCAGTACTTC,TRBJ2-7,NA,TRBV27,once,14
CASSQDLDGRRDGYTF,TGTGCCAGCAGCCAAGATTTGGATGGTAGGAGGGATGGCTACACCTTC,TRBJ1-2,NA,TRBV14,NA,16
CASSFGDRAGNTIYF,TGTGCCAGCAGCTTTGGAGACAGGGCTGGAAACACCATATATTTT,TRBJ1-3,TRBD1,TRBV5-4,NA,15
CASSDQIALSTDTQYF,TGCGCCAGCAGTGACCAGATAGCCCTAAGCACAGATACGCAGTATTTT,TRBJ2-3,NA,TRBV10-2,NA,16
CASSLFGGSVYEQYF,TGTGCCAGCAGTTTGTTCGGCGGGAGCGTCTACGAGCAGTACTTC,TRBJ2-7,TRBD2,TRBV27,NA,15
CASSSGPRSNQPQHF,TGTGCCAGTAGTAGCGGCCCTCGTAGCAATCAGCCCCAGCATTTT,TRBJ1-5,NA,TRBV19,once,15
CASSQDSLGQNPYEQYF,TGCGCCAGCAGCCAAGATTCTTTGGGCCAGAACCCCTACGAGCAGTACTTC,TRBJ2-7,NA,TRBV4-1,NA,17
CASSRPTSGGADTQYF,TGTGCCAGCAGCCGGCCGACTAGCGGGGGCGCAGATACGCAGTATTTT,TRBJ2-3,TRBD2,TRBV4-2,NA,16
CASRPSWISGGPNTGELFF,TGCGCCAGCAGACCGTCGTGGATTAGCGGGGGACCGAACACCGGGGAGCTGTTTTTT,TRBJ2-2,TRBD2,TRBV10-1,NA,19
CASSPPKGQGDEKLFF,TGTGCCAGCTCACCACCGAAGGGACAGGGGGATGAAAAACTGTTTTTT,TRBJ1-4,TRBD1,TRBV18,NA,16
CASSDLGQGAGNTIYF,TGTGCCAGCAGTGATTTGGGACAGGGGGCCGGAAACACCATATATTTT,TRBJ1-3,TRBD1,TRBV2,NA,16
CASSVVASANTGELFF,TGTGCCAGCAGCGTAGTAGCAAGCGCGAACACCGGGGAGCTGTTTTTT,TRBJ2-2,NA,TRBV9,NA,16
CASSVGPPDTQYF,TGTGCCAGCAGCGTAGGGCCCCCAGATACGCAGTATTTT,TRBJ2-3,NA,TRBV9,NA,13
CASSDRGGTDTQYF,TGTGCCAGTAGTGACCGAGGCGGCACAGATACGCAGTATTTT,TRBJ2-3,NA,TRBV19,NA,14
CASAGTSSYNEQFF,TGTGCCAGCGCCGGGACATCCTCCTACAATGAGCAGTTCTTC,TRBJ2-1,NA,TRBV2,NA,14
CAREEPGQGRNSPLHF,TGTGCCAGGGAAGAACCGGGACAGGGGCGGAATTCACCCCTCCACTTT,TRBJ1-6,NA,TRBV21-1,NA,16
CASSEPDRGTDTQYF,TGCGCCAGCAGTGAGCCCGACAGGGGAACAGATACGCAGTATTTT,TRBJ2-3,TRBD1,TRBV10-2,few,15
CASGPWGASNEKLFF,TGTGCCAGCGGCCCATGGGGAGCCTCTAATGAAAAACTGTTTTTT,TRBJ1-4,NA,TRBV27,NA,15
CASTPSGTGSPGANVLTF,TGTGCCAGCACCCCCTCCGGGACAGGGTCCCCTGGGGCCAACGTCCTGACTTTC,TRBJ2-6,TRBD1,TRBV11-2,NA,18
CAITRTPLAYEQYF,TGTGCCATCACCAGGACACCACTGGCCTACGAGCAGTACTTC,TRBJ2-7,NA,TRBV10-3,NA,14
CASSGPGVMVGYTF,TGTGCCAGCAGTGGACCCGGGGTGATGGTTGGCTACACCTTC,TRBJ1-2,NA,TRBV6-1,NA,14
CAWKGGWTGDEQYF,TGTGCCTGGAAGGGGGGATGGACAGGGGACGAGCAGTACTTC,TRBJ2-7,TRBD1,TRBV30,NA,14
CASSPGQGSRDTQYF,TGTGCCAGCTCACCAGGCCAGGGGAGTCGAGATACGCAGTATTTT,TRBJ2-3,NA,TRBV18,NA,15
CSVEDGYSGANVLTF,TGCAGCGTTGAAGACGGGTACTCTGGGGCCAACGTCCTGACTTTC,TRBJ2-6,NA,TRBV29-1,NA,15